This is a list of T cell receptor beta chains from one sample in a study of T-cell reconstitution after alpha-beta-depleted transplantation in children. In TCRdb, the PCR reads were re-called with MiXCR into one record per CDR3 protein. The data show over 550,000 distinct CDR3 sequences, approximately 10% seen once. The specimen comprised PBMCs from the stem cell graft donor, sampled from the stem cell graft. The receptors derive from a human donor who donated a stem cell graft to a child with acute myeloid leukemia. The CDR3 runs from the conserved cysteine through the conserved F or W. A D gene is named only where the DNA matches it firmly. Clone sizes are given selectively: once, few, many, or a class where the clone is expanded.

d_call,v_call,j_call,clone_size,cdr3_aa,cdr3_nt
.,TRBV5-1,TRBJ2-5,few,CASSPAPLANGQETQYF,TGCGCCAGCAGCCCTGCTCCCTTAGCGAACGGCCAAGAGACCCAGTACTTC
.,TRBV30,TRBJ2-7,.,CAWSLTGGTTLSYEQYF,TGTGCCTGGAGCCTCACAGGCGGCACAACCCTCTCCTACGAGCAGTACTTC
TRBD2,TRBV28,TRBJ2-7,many,CASGKTSGSYEQYF,TGTGCCAGCGGAAAGACTAGCGGCTCCTACGAGCAGTACTTC
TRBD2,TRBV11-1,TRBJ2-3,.,CASSLVFGLAGPRISTDTQYF,TGTGCCAGCAGCTTAGTTTTTGGGCTAGCGGGACCGAGAATAAGCACAGATACGCAGTATTTT
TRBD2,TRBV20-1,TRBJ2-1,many,CSAPDGRASYSSYNEQFF,TGCAGTGCTCCCGACGGGAGGGCTAGCTATAGCTCCTACAATGAGCAGTTCTTC
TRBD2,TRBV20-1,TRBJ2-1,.,CSARDRGLAEF,TGCAGTGCTAGAGATAGGGGACTAGCGGAATTC
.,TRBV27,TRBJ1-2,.,CASKAGKSYGYTF,TGTGCCAGCAAGGCAGGGAAATCGTATGGCTACACCTTC
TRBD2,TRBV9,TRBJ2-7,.,CASNLAGEPYEQYF,TGTGCCAGCAACTTAGCGGGAGAACCCTACGAGCAGTACTTC
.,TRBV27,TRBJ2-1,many,CASSFGNRASSEQFF,TGTGCCAGCAGTTTTGGAAACAGGGCGTCGAGCGAGCAGTTCTTC
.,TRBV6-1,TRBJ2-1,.,CASSRAGGTPYNEQFF,TGTGCCAGCAGTCGAGCAGGCGGAACTCCCTACAATGAGCAGTTCTTC
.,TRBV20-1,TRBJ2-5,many,CSARDLARGETQYF,TGCAGTGCTAGAGATCTGGCTCGTGGGGAGACCCAGTACTTC
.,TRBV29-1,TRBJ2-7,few,CSVHGAHRDGNYEQYF,TGCAGCGTTCATGGGGCCCACAGGGATGGGAACTACGAGCAGTACTTC
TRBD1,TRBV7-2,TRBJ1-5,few,CASSLSKGGYQPQHF,TGTGCCAGCAGCTTATCTAAAGGGGGCTATCAGCCCCAGCATTTT
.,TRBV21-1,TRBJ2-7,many,CASSKVEDRAGEQYF,TGTGCCAGCAGCAAAGTAGAGGACAGGGCCGGGGAGCAGTACTTC
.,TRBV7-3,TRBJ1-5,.,CASSRGGYGQPQHF,TGTGCCAGCAGCCGAGGGGGGTATGGTCAGCCCCAGCATTTT
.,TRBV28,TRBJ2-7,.,CASSPSRLQGHEQYF,TGTGCCAGCAGTCCAAGCCGGCTCCAGGGTCACGAGCAGTACTTC
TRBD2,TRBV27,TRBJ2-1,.,CASSQSLAGAQSYNEQFF,TGTGCCAGCAGTCAAAGTCTAGCGGGAGCCCAGTCCTACAATGAGCAGTTCTTC
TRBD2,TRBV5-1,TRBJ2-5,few,CEWSASGRPQETQYF,TGCGAATGGTCGGCTAGCGGGAGGCCCCAAGAGACCCAGTACTTC
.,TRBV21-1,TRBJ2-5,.,CASSLRDKHF,TGTGCCAGCAGCCTCCGGGACAAGCACTTC
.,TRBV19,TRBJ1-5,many,CASRGNNQPQHF,TGTGCCAGTCGGGGGAACAATCAGCCCCAGCATTTT
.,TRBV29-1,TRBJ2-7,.,CSVAVGEPGYEQYF,TGCAGCGTTGCGGTGGGTGAGCCGGGCTACGAGCAGTACTTC
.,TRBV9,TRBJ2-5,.,CASSVGILQETQYF,TGTGCCAGCAGCGTAGGAATCTTACAAGAGACCCAGTACTTC
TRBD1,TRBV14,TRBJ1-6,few,CASSRFSTGGNSPLHF,TGTGCCAGCAGCCGATTCTCGACAGGGGGGAATTCACCCCTCCACTTT
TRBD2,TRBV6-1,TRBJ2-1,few,CASPEGASGRNEQFF,TGTGCCAGCCCCGAGGGGGCTAGCGGGAGGAATGAGCAGTTCTTC
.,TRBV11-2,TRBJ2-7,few,CASRPVGPNYEQYF,TGTGCCAGCAGACCGGTGGGACCTAACTACGAGCAGTACTTC
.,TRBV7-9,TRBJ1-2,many,CASSLFNSPRDGYTF,TGTGCCAGCAGCTTATTCAATTCGCCCAGGGATGGCTACACCTTC
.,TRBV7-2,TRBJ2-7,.,CASRQGGSSYEQYF,TGTGCCAGCCGGCAAGGGGGGTCCTCCTACGAGCAGTACTTC
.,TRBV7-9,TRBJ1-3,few,CASNQRGAGSGNTIYF,TGTGCCAGCAACCAGAGGGGGGCCGGGTCTGGAAACACCATATATTTT
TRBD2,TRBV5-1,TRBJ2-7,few,CASSATSGYYEQYF,TGCGCCAGCAGCGCGACTAGCGGTTACTACGAGCAGTACTTC
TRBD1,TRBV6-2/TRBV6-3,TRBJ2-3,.,CASSRTTGGSTDTQYF,TGTGCCAGCAGTCGGACGACAGGGGGATCAACAGATACGCAGTATTTT
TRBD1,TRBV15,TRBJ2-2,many,CATSRELTGISGELFF,TGTGCCACCAGCAGAGAACTGACAGGGATTAGCGGGGAGCTGTTTTTT
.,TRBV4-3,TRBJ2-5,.,CASSQVGPGIEETQYF,TGCGCCAGCAGCCAAGTGGGTCCAGGGATAGAAGAGACCCAGTACTTC
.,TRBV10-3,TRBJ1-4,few,CAIGAGTNEKLFF,TGTGCCATCGGGGCGGGGACTAATGAAAAACTGTTTTTT
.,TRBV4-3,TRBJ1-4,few,CASSQKDEKLFF,TGCGCCAGCAGCCAAAAAGATGAAAAACTGTTTTTT
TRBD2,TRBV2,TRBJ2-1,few,CASETGTSGQEQFF,TGTGCCAGCGAAACCGGGACTAGCGGCCAAGAGCAGTTCTTC
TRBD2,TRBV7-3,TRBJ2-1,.,CASSPGTSRLNEQFF,TGTGCCAGCAGCCCCGGGACTAGTAGGCTCAATGAGCAGTTCTTC
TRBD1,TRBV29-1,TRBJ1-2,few,CSVEDRGRGRPWGYTF,TGCAGCGTTGAAGATCGAGGGAGGGGGCGCCCTTGGGGCTACACCTTC
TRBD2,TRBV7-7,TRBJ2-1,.,CASSMGLANEQFF,TGTGCTAGCAGCATGGGACTAGCAAATGAGCAGTTCTTC